Here is one TCR beta chain with its context. This sample was taken from a study of blood T cell repertoires in COVID-19. Study-wide context: COVID-19 samples collected from the United States, Italy and Spain covered acute and convalescent phases. From T cells, B-cell-depleted T cells, or PBMCs came the material, which was cDNA or gDNA.

Original analysis: Reference gene primer amplification in the assay estimated nucleated cell counts. Generated by immunoSEQ multiplex PCR, the TCRdb table keeps only in-frame clones and is missing some. Clone size and V and J calls were adopted from that table, with D and trimming inferred from the DNA. The sample has more than 120,000 clones; roughly 90% are singletons. This receptor was obtained from a human donor in a cohort sampled during active COVID-19. Material for sequencing was peripheral blood.

This CDR3 is CATSRDRAGSSETGELFF. CDR3 coding DNA: TGTGCCACCAGCAGAGATCGGGCAGGGTCAAGTGAGACCGGGGAGCTGTTTTTT. The chain is built from TRBV15 and TRBJ2-2; D may be TRBD1 (5 bases). Trimming pared 0 bases from V and 5 bases from J, leaving 19 bases between. Germline V gene lookup returns CDR1 LNHNV and CDR2 YYDKDF (reference sequence). The CDR3 covers 18 residues.